This TCR beta chain was sequenced in a study of immune heterogeneity within non-small cell lung tumors. General study findings and limits: Local T-cell clonality tracked local tumor mutational burden, showing a moderate yet significant relationship (R about 0.35).

To note about this clonotype: The antigen is unknown.

Bulk tumor genomic DNA (about 600 ng per sample) served as template. Biopsies that were spaced far apart were taken, several per primary tumor, during surgery. The study cohort was described as untreated, and its members had newly diagnosed non-small cell lung cancer. They went on to have curative surgery. The authors amplified TCR beta CDR3 by multiplex PCR with 32 V and 13 J primers. One entry per CDR3 protein results from TCRdb running MiXCR on the multiplex PCR reads. The data contain some 11,000 distinct CDR3 sequences, approximately 21% of them seen just once; the ten biggest clones take up roughly 3.8%. With 1 base removed from V and 7 bases from J, the gap between germline ends came to 10 bases. The length of the CDR3 is 14 residues. CDR1 is SSHAT, CDR2 FNYEAQ, per germline (reference sequence).

This chain uses TRBV7-7 with TRBJ2-2, with TRBD2 as a possible D gene (5 bases). This sequence was found in a man in his 60s with non-small cell lung cancer. Sequencing was performed on lung tumor tissue. The CDR3 DNA sequence: TGTGCCAGCAGCTTAGGGAGGAGCAACGGGGAGCTGTTTTTT. Translation: CASSLGRSNGELFF. Looking up the rest from reference TRBV7-7 and TRBJ2-2 gives the full variable domain: GAGVSQSPRYKVTKRGQDVTLRCDPISSHATLYWYQQALGQGPEFLTYFNYEAQPDKSGLPSDRFSAERPEGSISTLTIQRTEQRDSAMYRCASSLGRSNGELFFGEGSRLTVL.